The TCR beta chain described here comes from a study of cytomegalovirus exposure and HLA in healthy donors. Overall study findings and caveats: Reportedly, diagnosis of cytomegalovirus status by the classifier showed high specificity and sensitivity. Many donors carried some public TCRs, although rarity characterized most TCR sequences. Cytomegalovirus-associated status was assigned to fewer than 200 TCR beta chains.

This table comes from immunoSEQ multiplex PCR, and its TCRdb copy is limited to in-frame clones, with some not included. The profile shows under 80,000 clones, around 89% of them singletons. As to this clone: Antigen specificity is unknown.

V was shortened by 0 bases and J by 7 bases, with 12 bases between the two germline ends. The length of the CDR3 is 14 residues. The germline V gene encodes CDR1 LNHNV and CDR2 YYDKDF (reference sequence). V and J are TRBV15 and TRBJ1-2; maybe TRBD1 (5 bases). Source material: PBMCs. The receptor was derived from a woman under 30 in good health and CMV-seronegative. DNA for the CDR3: TGTGCCACCAGCAGAGACTTCGGAGGGGCTGGCTACACCTTC. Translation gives CATSRDFGGAGYTF.